These T cell receptor beta chains were read from a single sample in a study of T cell changes during pregnancy in multiple sclerosis. Method: immunoSEQ multiplex PCR; TCRdb's copy keeps in-frame clones and lacks some. The sample records some 81,000 clones, more than 85% being singletons. The material sequenced was peripheral blood, taken after pregnancy. These receptors were collected from a female donor in good health, enrolled as a control in a pregnancy study. Each CDR3 is given with its conserved first and last residue. D genes are given only for firm matches. Size values are once, few and many counts, or a class for expanded clones, and some rows have none.

v_gene	d_gene	j_gene	abundance	CDR3nt	CDR3aa
TRBV11-2	TRBD2	TRBJ2-7	.	TGTGCCAGCAGCTTAGTCGGGGGGATAGGCGAGCAGTACTTC	CASSLVGGIGEQYF
TRBV5-4	TRBD1	TRBJ1-3	.	TGTGCCAGCAGCTACCGAGACAGGGGATTTGCCGGAAACACCATATATTTT	CASSYRDRGFAGNTIYF
TRBV20-1	.	TRBJ1-3	.	TGCAGTGCCCTAGGAAACACCATATATTTT	CSALGNTIYF
TRBV7-2	.	TRBJ1-5	.	TGTGCCAGCAGCCCGACAGGAGCCAGCAATCAGCCCCAGCATTTT	CASSPTGASNQPQHF
TRBV19	TRBD1	TRBJ2-1	once	TGTGCCAGTAGCAGTTTCCAGACAGGGGGCTTTCAGTTCTTC	CASSSFQTGGFQFF
TRBV7-6	TRBD2	TRBJ2-7	.	TGTGCCAGCAGCCCGGGACTAGCGAACTACGAGCAGTACTTC	CASSPGLANYEQYF
TRBV7-2	TRBD2	TRBJ2-1	.	TGTGCCAGCAGCTTAGTAGGGACTAGCGGGGCCGGCAATGAGCAGTTCTTC	CASSLVGTSGAGNEQFF
TRBV6-5	TRBD2	TRBJ2-1	.	TGTGCCAGCAGGGATCGACTAGCGGGGCTGGGTGAGCAGTTCTTC	CASRDRLAGLGEQFF
TRBV5-1	TRBD1	TRBJ2-2	once	TGCGCCAGCAGCTGGGGGACAGGGACCTTCACCGGGGAGCTGTTTTTT	CASSWGTGTFTGELFF
TRBV6-6	.	TRBJ2-7	.	TGTGCCAGCAGCCTCGGGGGTAATTACGAGCAGTACTTC	CASSLGGNYEQYF
TRBV11-1	.	TRBJ2-1	.	TGTGCCAGCAGCTTGGACAGTCGGAGCTCCTACAATGAGCAGTTCTTC	CASSLDSRSSYNEQFF
TRBV11-2	.	TRBJ2-7	.	TGTGCCAGCAGCTTAGTAGTGGAGGGGTCGCCCTACGAGCAGTACTTC	CASSLVVEGSPYEQYF
TRBV18	TRBD2	TRBJ2-3	.	TGTGCCAGCTCATCGGGACTACCGGCGAACACAGATACGCAGTATTTT	CASSSGLPANTDTQYF
TRBV15	.	TRBJ2-1	.	TGTGCCACCAGCGCGCAAACCTCCGGGACTCACAATGAGCAGTTCTTC	CATSAQTSGTHNEQFF